This TCR beta chain was retrieved from a study of blood T cells in healthy people across ages. Notes on the study in general: Among long-lived donors, naive CD4+ cells were more numerous and diversity higher than in aged donors.

Regarding this clonotype: Its antigen is not known.

Primed by a sample-barcoded 5' primer and a J-beta primer mix, a second PCR proceeded for 7 to 11 cycles. Carrying 12 random nucleotides, a template-switch adaptor labeled each individual cDNA molecule. TCRdb reprocessed the 5' RACE reads via MiXCR and lists one record per CDR3 protein. The table lists some 640,000 distinct CDR3 sequences, about 30% of them singletons. Donors ranged from roughly 6 to 90 years old and were healthy Caucasians in Russia. The V end lost 11 bases, the J end lost 1 base, and 16 bases lay between the germline ends. The CDR3 runs 14 residues. The germline CDR1 and CDR2 sequences are MNHEY and SMNVEV (reference sequence).

The V and J genes are TRBV27 and TRBJ2-3, with D perhaps matching TRBD2 (7 bases). The sequenced material came from blood. The sequence was collected from a woman older than 75 in good health. In nucleotides, the CDR3 is TGTGCCCTCGAGGGGGGGACTGGCACAGATACGCAGTATTTT. It codes for CALEGGTGTDTQYF.